The clone carrying this TCR beta chain has a handful of counts. This CDR3 contains 15 residues. The ends were cut back, 2 bases at V and 6 bases at J, with 16 bases in the middle. Germline V gene lookup returns CDR1 KGHSH and CDR2 LQKENI. The data stem from a study of cytomegalovirus exposure and HLA in healthy donors. The PCR had 60 Vbeta and 13 Jbeta primers. Assay used: immunoSEQ multiplex PCR; TCRdb lists only in-frame clones, some missing. Altogether under 250,000 clones are present, roughly 78% being singletons, with the ten largest covering more than 0.45%. This receptor was identified in a boy under 18 in good health and CMV-seronegative. Sequences were obtained from PBMCs. The chain has TRBV18 and TRBJ1-1; D may be TRBD1 (6 bases). In nucleotides, the CDR3 is TGTGCCAGCTCACCAATCGCACAGGGATCGGCTGAAGCTTTCTTT. Its translation: CASSPIAQGSAEAFF.